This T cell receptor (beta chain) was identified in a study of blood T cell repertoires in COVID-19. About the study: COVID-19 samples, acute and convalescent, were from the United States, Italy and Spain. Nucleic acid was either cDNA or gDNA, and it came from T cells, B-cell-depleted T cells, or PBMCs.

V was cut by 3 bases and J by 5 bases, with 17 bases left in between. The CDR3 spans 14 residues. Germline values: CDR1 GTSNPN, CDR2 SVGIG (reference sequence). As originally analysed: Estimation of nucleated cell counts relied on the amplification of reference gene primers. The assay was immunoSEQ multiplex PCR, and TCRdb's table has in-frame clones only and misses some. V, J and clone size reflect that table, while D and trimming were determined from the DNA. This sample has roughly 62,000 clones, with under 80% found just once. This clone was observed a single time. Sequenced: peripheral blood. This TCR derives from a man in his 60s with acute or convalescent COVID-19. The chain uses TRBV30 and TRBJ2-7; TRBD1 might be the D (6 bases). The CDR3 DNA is TGTGCCTGGAGCTGGACAGCCACATTGGACGAGCAGTACTTC. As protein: CAWSWTATLDEQYF.